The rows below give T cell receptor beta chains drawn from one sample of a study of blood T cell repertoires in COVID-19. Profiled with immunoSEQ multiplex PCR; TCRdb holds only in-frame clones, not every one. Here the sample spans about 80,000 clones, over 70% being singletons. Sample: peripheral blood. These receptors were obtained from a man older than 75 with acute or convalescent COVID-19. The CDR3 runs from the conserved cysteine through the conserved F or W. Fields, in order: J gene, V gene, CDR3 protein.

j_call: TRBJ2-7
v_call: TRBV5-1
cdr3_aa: CASRPEGQYF

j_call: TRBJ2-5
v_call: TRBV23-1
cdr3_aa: CASSEEDRESGGQETQYF

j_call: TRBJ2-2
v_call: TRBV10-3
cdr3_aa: CAASRDSDTGELFF

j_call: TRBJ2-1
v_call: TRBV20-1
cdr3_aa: CSATPGNEQFF

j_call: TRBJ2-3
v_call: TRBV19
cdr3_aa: CASSEIAGGRDTQYF

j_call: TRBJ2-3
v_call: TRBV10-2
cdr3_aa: CASRKLSGGNTDTQYF

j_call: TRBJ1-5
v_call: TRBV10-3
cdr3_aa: CAISLGQSNQPQHF

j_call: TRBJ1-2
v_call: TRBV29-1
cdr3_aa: CSVPGTPTNYGYTF

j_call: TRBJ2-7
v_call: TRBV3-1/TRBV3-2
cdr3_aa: CASCWSSYEQYF

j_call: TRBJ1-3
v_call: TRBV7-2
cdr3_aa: CASSPGSGNTIYF

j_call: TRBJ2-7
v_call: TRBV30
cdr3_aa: CAWSLAGGNYEQYF

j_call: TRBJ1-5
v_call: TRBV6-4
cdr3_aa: CASSLDRSQPQHF

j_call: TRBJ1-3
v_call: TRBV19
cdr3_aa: CASSGGSRYSGNTIYF

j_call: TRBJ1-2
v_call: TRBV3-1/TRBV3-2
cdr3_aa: CASSQDRVGVPSNYGYTF

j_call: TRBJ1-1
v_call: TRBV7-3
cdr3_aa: CASRQGQNTEAFF

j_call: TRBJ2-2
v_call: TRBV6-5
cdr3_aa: CASLPRVGGLFF

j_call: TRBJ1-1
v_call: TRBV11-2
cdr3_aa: CASSIRQGDTEAFF

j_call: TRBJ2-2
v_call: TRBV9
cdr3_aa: CASSVFSGATGELFF

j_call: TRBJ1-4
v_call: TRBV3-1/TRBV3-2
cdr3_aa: CASSQTGQYNEKLFF

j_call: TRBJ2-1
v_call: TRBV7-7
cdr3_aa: CASSLAGGPYNEQFF

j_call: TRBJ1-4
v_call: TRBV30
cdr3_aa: CAWRPGRGSEKLFF

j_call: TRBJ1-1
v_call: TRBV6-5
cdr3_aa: CASSYSRVNTEAFF

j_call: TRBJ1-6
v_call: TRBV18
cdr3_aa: CASSPPHPGTLDSPLHF

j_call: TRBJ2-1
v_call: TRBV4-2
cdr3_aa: CASSQGVLAKRYNEQFF

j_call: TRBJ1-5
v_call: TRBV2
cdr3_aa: CASSALTIDYSNQPQHF

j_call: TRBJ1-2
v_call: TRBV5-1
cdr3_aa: CASSPDPGTGINYGYTF

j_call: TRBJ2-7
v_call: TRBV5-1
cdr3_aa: CASSETGGEQYF

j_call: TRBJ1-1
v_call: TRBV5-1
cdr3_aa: CASSTRQGQTNTEAFF

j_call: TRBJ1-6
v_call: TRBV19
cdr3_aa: CASKPSDRDLSPLHF

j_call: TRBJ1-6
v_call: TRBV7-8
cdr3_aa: CASSLFPGENSPLHF

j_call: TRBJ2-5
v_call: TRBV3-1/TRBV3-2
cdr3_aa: CASSLEGLASGYQETQYF

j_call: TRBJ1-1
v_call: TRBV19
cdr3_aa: CASSIVAGLSSTEAFF

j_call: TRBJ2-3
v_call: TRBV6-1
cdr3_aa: CASSERLEPTDTQYF

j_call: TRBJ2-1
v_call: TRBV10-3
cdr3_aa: CAISESGKAGNEQFF

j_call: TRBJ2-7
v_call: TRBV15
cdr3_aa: CATSIGYDRVEQYF

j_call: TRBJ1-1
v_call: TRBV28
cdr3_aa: CASSPPARGRGTEAFF

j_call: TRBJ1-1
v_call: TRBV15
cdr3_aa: CATSRDQTGPNTEAFF

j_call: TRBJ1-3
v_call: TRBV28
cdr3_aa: CASSLWTGDRNTIYF

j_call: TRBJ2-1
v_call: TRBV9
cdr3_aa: CASSVGTGSYNEQFF

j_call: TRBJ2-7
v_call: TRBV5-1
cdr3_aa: CASSSSYEQYF

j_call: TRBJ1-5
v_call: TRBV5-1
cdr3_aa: CASSRDRFTRSNQPQHF

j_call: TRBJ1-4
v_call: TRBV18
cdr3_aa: CASSPLGGATNEKLFF